Each of the 20 T cell receptor beta chains below was sequenced from the same sample in a study of blood T cell repertoires in COVID-19. Method: immunoSEQ multiplex PCR; TCRdb's copy keeps in-frame clones and lacks some. The sample includes around 250,000 clones, around 82% of them seen just once. Sequenced material: peripheral blood. Receptors were obtained from a human donor in a cohort sampled during active COVID-19.

This sequence joins TRBV5-1 and TRBJ2-7; TRBD2 is a possible D gene (6 bases). The V gene's germline CDR1 is SGHRS and CDR2 YFSETQ. This CDR3 spans 16 amino acids. The ends were cut back, 4 bases at V and 3 bases at J, with 20 bases in the middle. CDR3 sequence: CASSPGLAVVGYEQYF. The CDR3 DNA reads TGCGCCAGCAGCCCGGGACTGGCCGTGGTGGGCTACGAGCAGTACTTC.

V and J are TRBV19 and TRBJ1-5; D remains ambiguous. With 1 base removed from V and 0 bases from J, the gap between germline ends came to 7 bases. Germline V gene lookup returns CDR1 LNHDA and CDR2 SQIVND (reference sequence). The CDR3 length is 15 residues. As DNA, the CDR3 is TGTGCCAGTAGTATAGTTCCGTATAGCAATCAGCCCCAGCATTTT. Translating it yields CASSIVPYSNQPQHF.

The rearrangement uses TRBV27 and TRBJ1-6, with TRBD1 as a possible D gene (5 bases). CDR1 and CDR2 from the germline V gene are MNHEY and SMNVEV (reference sequence). This CDR3 spans 17 amino acids. Trimming stripped 3 bases from V and 7 bases from J, with 19 bases between. CDR3 sequence (DNA): TGTGCCAGCAGTTTGCGGTTTCGGCAGGGATCCAATTCACCCCTCCACTTT. Amino acid sequence: CASSLRFRQGSNSPLHF.

The genes are TRBV27 and TRBJ1-1, with D unresolved. The CDR3 consists of 14 residues. The germline V gene has CDR1 MNHEY and CDR2 SMNVEV (reference sequence). V lost 5 bases and J 3 bases, leaving 13 bases between the germline ends. The CDR3 nucleotides read TGTGCCAGCAGTCCCTCCGGAGGGTACACTGAAGCTTTCTTT. This sequence encodes CASSPSGGYTEAFF.

This chain uses TRBV12-3 or TRBV12-4 with TRBJ2-1; no reliable D call. Trimming removed 5 bases from V and 9 bases from J, with 8 bases in between. The CDR3 length is 11 residues. The CDR3: CASSKFGEQFF. Here the CDR3 DNA reads TGTGCCAGCAGTAAATTCGGTGAGCAGTTCTTC.

The rearrangement links TRBV6-5 to TRBJ1-4; D gene unclear. Deletions cut 7 bases from V and 5 bases from J, with 17 bases between. The CDR3 spans 15 residues. CDR1 and CDR2 (germline): MNHEY, SVGAGI. CDR3 sequence reads: CASTSREGRNEKLFF. DNA of the CDR3: TGTGCCAGCACCTCTCGGGAAGGGAGGAATGAAAAACTGTTTTTT.

This chain links TRBV4-1 with TRBJ2-4, with a weak D call TRBD2 (5 bases). From germline, CDR1 is MGHRA and CDR2 YSYEKL. The CDR3 runs 14 residues. V gave up 0 bases and J gave up 3 bases, with 6 bases separating them. CDR3 coding DNA: TGCGCCAGCAGCCAAGATACTAGCAAAAACATTCAGTACTTC. Translation: CASSQDTSKNIQYF.

The V call is TRBV24-1, the J call TRBJ2-3, with a possible D match to TRBD1 (6 bases). V was pared by 2 bases and J by 2 bases, with 10 bases between. From germline, CDR1 is KGHDR and CDR2 SFDVKD. The CDR3 is made up of 15 amino acids. The chain's CDR3 is CATSDWQGSTDTQYF. The DNA of the CDR3 is TGTGCCACCAGTGATTGGCAGGGGTCCACAGATACGCAGTATTTT.

The chain couples TRBV11-2 to TRBJ2-1; D is possibly TRBD2 (6 bases). The CDR3 sequence is 15 residues long. V lost 0 bases and J 9 bases, leaving 15 bases between the germline ends. CDR1 and CDR2 from the germline V gene are SGHAT and FQNNGV. CDR3 DNA: TGTGCCAGCAGCTTAGAGCCAGTTTGGCGGGGTGAGCAGTTCTTC. Translating gives CASSLEPVWRGEQFF.

This clone was detected only once. The genes are TRBV6-5 and TRBJ1-5; 8 bases line up with TRBD1. The CDR3 extends over 15 amino acids. Germline assignment: CDR1 MNHEY and CDR2 SVGAGI. V lost 6 bases and J lost 0; bases outside the gene matches: 4. The CDR3 region is CASRRTGLSNQPQHF. For the CDR3, the DNA is TGTGCCAGCAGGAGGACAGGGCTTAGCAATCAGCCCCAGCATTTT.

V usage is TRBV27 and J usage is TRBJ2-1; D is possibly TRBD1 (6 bases). Germline V gene lookup returns CDR1 MNHEY and CDR2 SMNVEV (reference sequence). Trimming took off 4 bases at V and 0 bases at J, with 13 bases between the two ends. The CDR3 sequence is 16 residues long. CDR3 nucleotide sequence: TGTGCCAGCAGTTCCATAACAGGGAGCTCCTACAATGAGCAGTTCTTC. The encoded protein is CASSSITGSSYNEQFF.

The chain combines TRBV10-3 with TRBJ1-1; 9 bases line up with TRBD1. The germline gives CDR1 ENHRY, CDR2 SYGVKD. The J segment lost 6 bases and the V segment lost 2 bases, leaving 1 base of the junction unmatched. The CDR3 sequence is 13 residues long. As DNA, the CDR3 is TGTGCCATCAGTGAGACAGGGGGCTCTGAAGCTTTCTTT. Translating gives CAISETGGSEAFF.

This clone was recorded a few times. This chain connects TRBV15 to TRBJ2-1; 8 bases match TRBD2. Trimming cost V 1 base and J 7 bases; bases outside gene matches: 9. CDR3 length equals 16 residues. Germline V gene lookup returns CDR1 LNHNV and CDR2 YYDKDF (reference sequence). The CDR3 DNA follows: TGTGCCACCAGCAGAGGGGGAGCGGGAGCTGGGAATGAGCAGTTCTTC. It specifies CATSRGGAGAGNEQFF. Variable domain in full (rest from reference TRBV15 and TRBJ2-1): DAMVIQNPRYQVTQFGKPVTLSCSQTLNHNVMYWYQQKSSQAPKLLFHYYDKDFNNEADTPDNFQSRRPNTSFCFLDIRSPGLGDTAMYLCATSRGGAGAGNEQFFGPGTRLTVL.

The J gene is TRBJ1-3, the V gene TRBV27, with D uncertain. Trimming pared 5 bases from V and 4 bases from J, leaving 9 bases between. CDR3 length: 13 residues. Germline loops: CDR1 MNHEY, CDR2 SMNVEV (reference sequence). In DNA form, the CDR3 reads TGTGCCAGCAGTAGCGGCACCGGAAACACCATATATTTT. Translated: CASSSGTGNTIYF.

This sequence joins TRBV15 and TRBJ1-4; 10 positions match TRBD1. J gave up 6 bases and V 3 bases, and 4 bases lay outside the gene matches. There are 15 residues in the CDR3. In germline, CDR1 is LNHNV, CDR2 YYDKDF (reference sequence). CDR3 amino acids: CATSSPGTGDEKLFF. The CDR3 DNA reads as TGTGCCACCAGCAGTCCCGGGACAGGGGATGAAAAACTGTTTTTT.

The chain couples TRBV19 to TRBJ1-2; a weak D match, TRBD1 (5 bases). Germline CDR1 reads LNHDA; CDR2 reads SQIVND (reference sequence). The V end lost 8 bases, the J end lost 4 bases, and 23 bases lay between the germline ends. This CDR3 has 16 residues. CDR3 DNA sequence: TGTGCCAGTGGGTCGAGCGAGTGGACAACACCCTATGGCTACACCTTC. Translated: CASGSSEWTTPYGYTF. The full variable domain, completed using reference TRBV19 and TRBJ1-2, is DGGITQSPKYLFRKEGQNVTLSCEQNLNHDAMYWYRQDPGQGLRLIYYSQIVNDFQKGDIAEGYSVSREKKESFPLTVTSAQKNPTAFYLCASGSSEWTTPYGYTFGSGTRLTVV.

The V gene is TRBV7-2, the J gene TRBJ1-6, with D perhaps TRBD1 (6 bases). Germline values: CDR1 SGHTA, CDR2 FQGNSA. The length of the CDR3 is 14 residues. Between the trimmed V and J ends, which lost 3 bases and 9 bases, there was a span of 12 bases. CDR3 sequence reads: CASSFKIQGSPLHF. The CDR3 coding sequence is TGTGCCAGCAGCTTCAAGATACAGGGTTCACCCCTCCACTTT.

V is TRBV19 and J is TRBJ1-2, with 9 bases matching TRBD1. V lost 7 bases, J lost 4 bases, and 1 base stayed unmatched. Germline-derived CDR1 and CDR2 are LNHDA and SQIVND (reference sequence). The CDR3 is 12 amino acids. CDR3 loop: CASKQGAYGYTF. DNA of the CDR3: TGTGCCAGTAAACAGGGGGCCTATGGCTACACCTTC.

The chain joins TRBV19 to TRBJ2-2, with D hard to call. Germline V gene sequence: CDR1 LNHDA, CDR2 SQIVND (reference sequence). CDR3 length: 12 residues. Trimming removed 6 bases from V and 6 bases from J, with 8 bases in between. For the CDR3, the DNA is TGTGCCAGTAGCTTAGCCCCCGGGGAGCTGTTTTTT. Its translation: CASSLAPGELFF.

V and J are TRBV6-5 and TRBJ2-7, with 9 bases identical to TRBD1. The germline CDR1 and CDR2 sequences are MNHEY and SVGAGI. This CDR3 contains 14 residues. J lost 11 bases, V lost 7 bases, and 15 bases had no gene match. The DNA of the CDR3 is TGTGCCAGCACCCATCCCCCGGTCGGGGACAGGGAGTACTTC. It yields the protein CASTHPPVGDREYF.